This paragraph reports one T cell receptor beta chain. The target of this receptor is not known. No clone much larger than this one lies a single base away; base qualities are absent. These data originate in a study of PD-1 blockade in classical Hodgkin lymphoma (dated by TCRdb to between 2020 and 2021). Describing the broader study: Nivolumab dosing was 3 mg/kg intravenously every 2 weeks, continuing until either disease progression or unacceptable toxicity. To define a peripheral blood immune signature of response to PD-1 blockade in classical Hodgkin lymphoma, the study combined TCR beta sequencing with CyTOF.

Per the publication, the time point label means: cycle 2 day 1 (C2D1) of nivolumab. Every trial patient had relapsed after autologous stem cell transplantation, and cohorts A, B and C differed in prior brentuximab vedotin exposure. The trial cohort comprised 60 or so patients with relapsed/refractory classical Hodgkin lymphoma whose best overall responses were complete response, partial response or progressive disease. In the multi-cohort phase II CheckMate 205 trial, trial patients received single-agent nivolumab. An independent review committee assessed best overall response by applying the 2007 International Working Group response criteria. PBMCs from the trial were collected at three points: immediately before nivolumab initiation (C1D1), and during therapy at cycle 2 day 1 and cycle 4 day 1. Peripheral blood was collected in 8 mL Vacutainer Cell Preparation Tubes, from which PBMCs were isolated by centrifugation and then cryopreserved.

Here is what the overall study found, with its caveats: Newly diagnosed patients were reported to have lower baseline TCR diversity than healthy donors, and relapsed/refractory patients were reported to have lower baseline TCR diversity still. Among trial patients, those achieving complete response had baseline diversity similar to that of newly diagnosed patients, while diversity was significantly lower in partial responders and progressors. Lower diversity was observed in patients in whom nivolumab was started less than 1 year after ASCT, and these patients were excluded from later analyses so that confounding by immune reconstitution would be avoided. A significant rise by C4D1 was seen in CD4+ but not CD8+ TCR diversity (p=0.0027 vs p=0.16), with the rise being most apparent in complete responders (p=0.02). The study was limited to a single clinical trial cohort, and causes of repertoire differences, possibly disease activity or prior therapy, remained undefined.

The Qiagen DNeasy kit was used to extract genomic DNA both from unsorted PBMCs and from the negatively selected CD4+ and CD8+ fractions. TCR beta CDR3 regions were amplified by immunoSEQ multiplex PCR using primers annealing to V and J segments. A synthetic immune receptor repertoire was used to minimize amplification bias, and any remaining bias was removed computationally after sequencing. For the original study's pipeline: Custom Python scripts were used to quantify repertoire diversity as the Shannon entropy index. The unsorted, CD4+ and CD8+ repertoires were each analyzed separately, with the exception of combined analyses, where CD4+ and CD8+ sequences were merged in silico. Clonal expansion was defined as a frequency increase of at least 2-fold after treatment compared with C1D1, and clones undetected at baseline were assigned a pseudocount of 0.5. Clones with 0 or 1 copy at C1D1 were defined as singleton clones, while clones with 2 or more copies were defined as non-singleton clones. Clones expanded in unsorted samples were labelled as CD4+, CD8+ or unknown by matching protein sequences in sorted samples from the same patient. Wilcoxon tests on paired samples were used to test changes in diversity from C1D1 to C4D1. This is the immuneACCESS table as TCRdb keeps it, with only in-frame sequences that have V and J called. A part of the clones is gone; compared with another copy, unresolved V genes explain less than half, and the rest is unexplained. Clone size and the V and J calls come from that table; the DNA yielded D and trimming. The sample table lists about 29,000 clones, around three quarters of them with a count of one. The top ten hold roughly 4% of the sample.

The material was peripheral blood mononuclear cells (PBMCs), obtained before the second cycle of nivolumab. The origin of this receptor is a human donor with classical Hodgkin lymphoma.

For the CDR3, the sequence is CASSKQGITEKLFF. The DNA sequence follows: TGTGCCAGCAGCAAACAGGGCATAACGGAAAAACTGTTTTTT. The chain joins TRBV7-2 to TRBJ1-4; a tentative D match to TRBD1 spans 6 bases. From the germline V gene, CDR1 is SGHTA and CDR2 is FQGNSA. There are 14 amino acids in the CDR3, from cysteine to phenylalanine inclusive. Only CDR3 DNA is held: 42 bases, read in frame from base 1. V is cut by 5 bases and J by 8 bases, and the space between the germline ends is 15 bases.